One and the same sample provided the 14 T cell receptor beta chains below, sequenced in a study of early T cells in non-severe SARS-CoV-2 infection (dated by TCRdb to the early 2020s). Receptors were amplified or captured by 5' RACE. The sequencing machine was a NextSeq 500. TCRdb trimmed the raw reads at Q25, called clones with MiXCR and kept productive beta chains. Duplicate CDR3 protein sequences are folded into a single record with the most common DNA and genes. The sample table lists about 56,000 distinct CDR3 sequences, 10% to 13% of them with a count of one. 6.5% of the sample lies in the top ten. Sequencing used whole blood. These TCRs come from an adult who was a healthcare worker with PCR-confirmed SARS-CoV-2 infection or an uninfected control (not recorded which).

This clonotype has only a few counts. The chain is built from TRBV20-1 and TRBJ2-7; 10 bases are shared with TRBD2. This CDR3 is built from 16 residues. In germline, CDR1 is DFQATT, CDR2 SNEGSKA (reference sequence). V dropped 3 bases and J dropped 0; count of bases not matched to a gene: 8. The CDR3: CSARAGTSVLSYEQYF. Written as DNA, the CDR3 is TGCAGTGCTAGGGCGGGGACTAGCGTTCTCTCCTACGAGCAGTACTTC.

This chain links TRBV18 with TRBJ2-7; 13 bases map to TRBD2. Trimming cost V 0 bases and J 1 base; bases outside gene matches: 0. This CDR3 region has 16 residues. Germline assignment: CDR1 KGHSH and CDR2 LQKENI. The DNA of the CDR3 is TGTGCCAGCTCACCACCGGGACTAGCGGGGTCCTACGAGCAGTACTTC. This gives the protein CASSPPGLAGSYEQYF.

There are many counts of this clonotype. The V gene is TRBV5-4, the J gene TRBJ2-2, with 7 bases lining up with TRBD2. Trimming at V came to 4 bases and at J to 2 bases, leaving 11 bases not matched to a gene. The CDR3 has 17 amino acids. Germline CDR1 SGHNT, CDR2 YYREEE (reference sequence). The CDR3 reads CASSAEGLAANTGELFF. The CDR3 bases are TGTGCCAGCAGCGCGGAGGGTCTAGCGGCAAACACCGGGGAGCTGTTTTTT.

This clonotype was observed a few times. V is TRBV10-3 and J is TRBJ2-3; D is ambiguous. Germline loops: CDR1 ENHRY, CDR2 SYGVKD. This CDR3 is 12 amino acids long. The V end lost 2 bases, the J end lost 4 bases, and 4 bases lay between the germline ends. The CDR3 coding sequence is TGTGCCATCAGTGAGAGGGCAGATACGCAGTATTTT. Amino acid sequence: CAISERADTQYF.

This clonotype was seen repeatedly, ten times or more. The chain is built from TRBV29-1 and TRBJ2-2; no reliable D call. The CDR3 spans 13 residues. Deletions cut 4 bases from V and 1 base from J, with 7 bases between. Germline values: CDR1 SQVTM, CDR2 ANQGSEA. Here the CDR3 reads CSVVRENTGELFF. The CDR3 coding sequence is TGCAGCGTTGTCCGTGAGAACACCGGGGAGCTGTTTTTT.

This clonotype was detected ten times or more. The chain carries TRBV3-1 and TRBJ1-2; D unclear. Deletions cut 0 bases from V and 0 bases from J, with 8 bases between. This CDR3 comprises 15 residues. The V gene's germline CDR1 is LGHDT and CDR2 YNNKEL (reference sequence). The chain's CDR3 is CASSQEDRPNYGYTF. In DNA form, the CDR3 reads TGTGCCAGCAGCCAAGAGGATCGGCCTAACTATGGCTACACCTTC.

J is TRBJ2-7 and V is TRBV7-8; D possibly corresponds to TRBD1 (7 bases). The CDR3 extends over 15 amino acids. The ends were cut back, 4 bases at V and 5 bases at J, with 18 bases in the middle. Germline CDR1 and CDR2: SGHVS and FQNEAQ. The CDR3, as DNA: TGTGCCAGCAGCTCAATCCCCCAGGGGGGTGACGAGCAGTACTTC. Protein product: CASSSIPQGGDEQYF. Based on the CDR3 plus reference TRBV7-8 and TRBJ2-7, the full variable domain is GAGVSQSPRYKVAKRGQDVALRCDPISGHVSLFWYQQALGQGPEFLTYFQNEAQLDKSGLPSDRFFAERPEGSVSTLKIQRTQQEDSAVYLCASSSIPQGGDEQYFGPGTRLTVT.

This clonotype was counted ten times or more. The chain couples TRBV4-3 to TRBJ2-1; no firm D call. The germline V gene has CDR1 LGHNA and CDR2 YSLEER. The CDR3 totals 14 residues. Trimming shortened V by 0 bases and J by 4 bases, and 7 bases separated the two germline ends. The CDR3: CASSQEKGYNEQFF. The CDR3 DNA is TGCGCCAGCAGCCAAGAGAAAGGGTACAATGAGCAGTTCTTC.

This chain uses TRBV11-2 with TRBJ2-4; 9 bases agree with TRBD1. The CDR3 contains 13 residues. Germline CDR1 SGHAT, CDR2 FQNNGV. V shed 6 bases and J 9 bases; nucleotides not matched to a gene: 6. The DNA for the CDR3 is TGTGCCAGCAGTTCGGACAGGGGTAGCATTCAGTACTTC. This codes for CASSSDRGSIQYF.

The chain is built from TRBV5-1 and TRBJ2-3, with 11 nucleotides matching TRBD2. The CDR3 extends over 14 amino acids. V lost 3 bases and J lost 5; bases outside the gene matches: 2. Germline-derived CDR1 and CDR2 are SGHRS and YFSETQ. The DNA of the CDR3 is TGCGCCAGCAGCTGGGGACTAGCGGAAGATACGCAGTATTTT. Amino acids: CASSWGLAEDTQYF. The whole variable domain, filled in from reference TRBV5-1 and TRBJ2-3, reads KAGVTQTPRYLIKTRGQQVTLSCSPISGHRSVSWYQQTPGQGLQFLFEYFSETQRNKGNFPGRFSGRQFSNSRSEMNVSTLELGDSALYLCASSWGLAEDTQYFGPGTRLTVL.

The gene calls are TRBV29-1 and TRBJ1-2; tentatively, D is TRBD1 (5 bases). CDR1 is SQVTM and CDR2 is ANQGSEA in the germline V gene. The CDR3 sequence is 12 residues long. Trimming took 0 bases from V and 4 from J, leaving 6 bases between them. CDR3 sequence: CSVEEGGYGYTF. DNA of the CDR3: TGCAGCGTTGAAGAGGGGGGCTATGGCTACACCTTC.

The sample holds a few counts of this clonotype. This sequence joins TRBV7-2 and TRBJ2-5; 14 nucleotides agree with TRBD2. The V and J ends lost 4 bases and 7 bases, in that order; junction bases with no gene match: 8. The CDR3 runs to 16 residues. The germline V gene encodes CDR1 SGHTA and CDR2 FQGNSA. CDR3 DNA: TGTGCCAGCAGCTCCAGACTAGCGGGAGGGGGGGCGACCCAGTACTTC. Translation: CASSSRLAGGGATQYF.

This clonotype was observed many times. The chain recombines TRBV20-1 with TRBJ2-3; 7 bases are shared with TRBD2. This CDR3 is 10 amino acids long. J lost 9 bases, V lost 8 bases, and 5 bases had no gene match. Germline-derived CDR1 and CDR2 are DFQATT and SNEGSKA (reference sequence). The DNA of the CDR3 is TGCAGTTTGGGGAGGGTGACGCAGTATTTT. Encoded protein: CSLGRVTQYF.

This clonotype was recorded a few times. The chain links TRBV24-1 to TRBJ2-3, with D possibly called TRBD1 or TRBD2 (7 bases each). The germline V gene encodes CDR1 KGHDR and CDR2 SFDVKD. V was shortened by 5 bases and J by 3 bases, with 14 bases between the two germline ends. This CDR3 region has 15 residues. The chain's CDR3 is CATSGTGEGTDTQYF. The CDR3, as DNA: TGTGCCACCAGTGGTACAGGGGAGGGGACAGATACGCAGTATTTT.